A single sample gave rise to the 9 T cell receptor beta chains below, sequenced in a study of cytomegalovirus exposure and HLA in healthy donors. The study ran its PCR with 60 Vbeta and 13 Jbeta primers. The method was immunoSEQ multiplex PCR; TCRdb's version includes in-frame clones alone and lacks a portion of them. Of fewer than 90,000 clones in the sample, roughly 80% were seen once. The sequenced sample was PBMCs. The origin of the receptors is a man younger than 45 in good health and CMV-seropositive.

This chain joins TRBV19 and TRBJ1-5; perhaps TRBD1 as D (5 bases). V shed 6 bases and J shed 7 bases, with 10 bases lying between them. The CDR3 contains 12 residues. The germline V gene encodes CDR1 LNHDA and CDR2 SQIVND (reference sequence). CDR3 sequence: CASSMGGQPQHF. The DNA of the CDR3 is TGTGCCAGTAGCATGGGGGGACAGCCCCAGCATTTT.

The chain links TRBV6-5 to TRBJ1-6; TRBD1 matches 10 bases. Germline CDR1 is MNHEY and CDR2 is SVGAGI. The CDR3 is 12 amino acids. V trimming: 4 bases; J trimming: 19 bases; junction bases outside the gene matches: 7. Here the CDR3 reads CASSLSGTGEHF. The DNA for the CDR3 is TGTGCCAGCAGTTTGTCCGGGACAGGGGAACACTTT.

In nucleotides, the CDR3 is TGTGCCAGCAGTGACCAGGGACAGGGGGGTTCACCCCTCCACTTT. It yields the protein CASSDQGQGGSPLHF. The chain uses TRBV6-4 and TRBJ1-6; TRBD1 matches at 11 bases. This CDR3 comprises 15 residues. Germline assignment: CDR1 MRHNA and CDR2 SNTAGT. The V and J ends lost 2 bases and 9 bases, in that order; junction bases with no gene match: 3.

The chain employs TRBV29-1 and TRBJ2-3; D not certain. V lost 4 bases and J 3 bases, leaving 14 bases between the germline ends. The CDR3 has 14 residues. The germline V gene has CDR1 SQVTM and CDR2 ANQGSEA. The chain's CDR3 is CSVGVSSPTDTQYF. In DNA, the CDR3 is TGCAGCGTTGGTGTATCCTCTCCTACAGATACGCAGTATTTT.

The chain has TRBV11-3 and TRBJ2-5; 10 bases agree with TRBD2. With the DNA end fitting TRBJ2-7 better, the J assignment may be wrong. Germline CDR1 reads SGHNT; CDR2 reads YENEEA. There are 15 residues in the CDR3. DNA for the CDR3: TGTGCCAGCAGCTTAGTCCGGACTAGCGGTTACGAGCAGTACTTC. Its protein product is CASSLVRTSGYEQYF.

The V and J genes are TRBV29-1 and TRBJ2-7; D possibly corresponds to TRBD1 (5 bases). Per germline, CDR1 SQVTM and CDR2 ANQGSEA. The CDR3 length is 12 residues. Trimming pared 0 bases from V and 6 bases from J, leaving 9 bases between. This chain's CDR3 is CSVEDRGIEQYF. In nucleotides, the CDR3 is TGCAGCGTTGAAGATAGGGGCATCGAGCAGTACTTC.

The chain combines TRBV30 with TRBJ1-2; no clear D gene. The V gene's germline CDR1 is GTSNPN and CDR2 SVGIG (reference sequence). The V end was cut by 0 bases, the J end by 4 bases, with 24 bases between. CDR3 length: 18 amino acids. The CDR3 spells CAWSVRGRGLSHGYGYTF. In DNA form, the CDR3 reads TGTGCCTGGAGTGTCCGGGGAAGAGGCTTATCCCACGGCTATGGCTACACCTTC.

CDR3: CASTENRANQETQYF. Written as DNA, the CDR3 is TGTGCCAGTACAGAAAACAGGGCAAACCAAGAGACCCAGTACTTC. The genes are TRBV18 and TRBJ2-5, with D perhaps matching TRBD1 (6 bases). The CDR3 consists of 15 residues. Trimming took 9 bases from V and 0 from J, leaving 17 bases between them. Looked up from germline, CDR1 is KGHSH and CDR2 is LQKENI.

CDR3 DNA: TGTGCCAGCAGCCACCCGGTGGTAGCGGGGGGGCAGGAGGAGACCCAGTACTTC. Its translation is CASSHPVVAGGQEETQYF. This chain connects TRBV9 to TRBJ2-5, with 11 positions matching TRBD2. The CDR3 covers 18 residues. Germline trimming cut 4 bases from V and 5 bases from J; bases unmatched to any gene: 16. Germline V CDR1 and CDR2: SGDLS, YYNGEE.